This entry concerns a single TCR beta chain. The data derive from a study of blood T cell repertoires in COVID-19. Study as a whole: COVID-19 samples, acute and convalescent, were from the United States, Italy and Spain.

Profiled with immunoSEQ multiplex PCR; TCRdb holds only in-frame clones, not every one. The table records 430,000 or so clones, roughly 90% of them present only once. This CDR3 comprises 14 residues. Trimming removed 4 bases from V and 8 bases from J; junction bases left unmatched: 8. Germline values: CDR1 LGHDT, CDR2 YNNKEL (reference sequence). The origin of this receptor is a woman in her 40s who had recovered from COVID-19. The sequenced material came from PBMCs or T cells enriched from blood (not recorded which). The chain links TRBV3-1 (or the pseudogene TRBV3-2) to TRBJ1-2, with 9 bases fitting TRBD1. As DNA, the CDR3 is TGTGCCAGCAGCCTACCGGGACAGGGAGGCGGCTACACCTTC. Protein product: CASSLPGQGGGYTF.